The 30 T cell receptor beta chains below all came from one sample that was sequenced in a study of control samples from healthy donors and cancer patients. Sequencing used immunoSEQ multiplex PCR; TCRdb keeps in-frame clones, though not all of them. The table lists 130,000 or so clones, approximately 90% of them singletons, with around 2.5% in the top ten. The sample consisted of blood. These receptors all stem from a man in his forties in good health.

The chain links TRBV12-2 to TRBJ1-4. TRBV12-2 is tagged as a pseudogene. This CDR3 comprises 16 residues. Written as DNA, the CDR3 is TGTGCAAGTCGCTTCGACATGACAGCGAGGGGTGAAAAACTGTTTTTT. This encodes CASRFDMTARGEKLFF.

The CDR3 DNA reads TGTGCCAGCAGCTCTGGGGGATCGGGCACTGAAGCTTTCTTT. Translated: CASSSGGSGTEAFF. The V and J genes are TRBV5-4 and TRBJ1-1; TRBD1 might be the D (5 bases). Looked up from germline, CDR1 is SGHNT and CDR2 is YYREEE (reference sequence). The CDR3 sequence is 14 residues long. V was clipped by 3 bases and J by 4 bases, with 13 bases between them.

The CDR3 is CASSPGGRGEKLFF. DNA of the CDR3: TGTGCCAGCAGTCCTGGGGGTCGGGGCGAAAAACTGTTTTTT. This sequence joins TRBV9 and TRBJ1-4, with TRBD1 as a possible D gene (5 bases). The V end lost 5 bases, the J end lost 8 bases, and 16 bases lay between the germline ends. Germline-derived CDR1 and CDR2 are SGDLS and YYNGEE. The CDR3 has 14 residues.

The rearrangement uses TRBV14 and TRBJ2-2; D is unresolved. Between the trimmed V and J ends, which lost 1 base and 3 bases, there was a span of 12 bases. The CDR3 has 16 residues. Looked up from germline, CDR1 is SGHDN and CDR2 is FVKESK. CDR3 protein: CASSQVIGSHTGELFF. CDR3 sequence (DNA): TGTGCCAGCAGCCAAGTAATCGGGTCCCACACCGGGGAGCTGTTTTTT.

The sample holds a few counts of this clone. The chain joins TRBV28 to TRBJ1-2; D uncertain. Trimming took 2 bases from V and 4 from J, leaving 14 bases between them. Germline V gene data show CDR1 as MDHEN and CDR2 as SYDVKM. The CDR3 spans 15 residues. CDR3 sequence (DNA): TGTGCCAGCAGTTTAGGAGGGCAGGCCTCCTATGGCTACACCTTC. This sequence encodes CASSLGGQASYGYTF.

CDR3 region: CASSLGRRLDEQYF. CDR3 sequence (DNA): TGCGCCAGCAGCCTCGGAAGAAGACTGGACGAGCAGTACTTC. The chain is built from TRBV5-1 and TRBJ2-7; D remains unclear. The CDR3 covers 14 residues. Looked up from germline, CDR1 is SGHRS and CDR2 is YFSETQ. Trimming took 4 bases from V and 5 from J, leaving 16 bases between them.

The rearrangement links TRBV12-3 or TRBV12-4 to TRBJ2-7; no clear D. This CDR3 is built from 13 residues. V was pared by 6 bases and J by 3 bases, with 12 bases between. CDR3 DNA sequence: TGTGCCAGCAGACTCGGCTACCTCTACGAGCAGTACTTC. Translating gives CASRLGYLYEQYF.

The chain has TRBV29-1 and TRBJ1-2; a possible D gene is TRBD1 (6 bases). Per germline, CDR1 SQVTM and CDR2 ANQGSEA. Between the trimmed V and J ends, which lost 6 bases and 6 bases, there was a span of 17 bases. The CDR3 loop spans 13 amino acids. The CDR3 DNA reads as TGCAGCGTCGCACTAAGGGGGATTGATGGCTACACCTTC. Its protein is CSVALRGIDGYTF. The full variable domain, with the rest looked up from reference TRBV29-1 and TRBJ1-2, is SAVISQKPSRDICQRGTSLTIQCQVDSQVTMMFWYRQQPGQSLTLIATANQGSEATYESGFVIDKFPISRPNLTFSTLTVSNMSPEDSSIYLCSVALRGIDGYTFGSGTRLTVV.

The DNA for the CDR3 is TGCAGCGTTGTAACTGGGAGGATCCCCGGGGAGCTGTTTTTT. Residues: CSVVTGRIPGELFF. The chain is built from TRBV29-1 and TRBJ2-2; the D gene is possibly TRBD2 (6 bases). CDR1 is SQVTM, CDR2 ANQGSEA, per germline. This CDR3 is 14 amino acids long. Trimming cost V 4 bases and J 6 bases, with 15 bases left between them.

The CDR3: CASSNTDRGRRTGELFF. In nucleotides, the CDR3 is TGTGCCAGTAGTAATACAGACAGGGGGCGCCGAACCGGGGAGCTGTTTTTT. The J gene is TRBJ2-2, the V gene TRBV19, with 10 bases lining up with TRBD1. The germline V gene has CDR1 LNHDA and CDR2 SQIVND (reference sequence). The CDR3 is made up of 17 amino acids. J gave up 5 bases and V 4 bases, and 10 bases lay outside the gene matches.

This chain uses TRBV14 with TRBJ1-2; D is possibly TRBD1 (6 bases). Germline CDR1 SGHDN, CDR2 FVKESK. V gave up 4 bases and J gave up 5 bases, with 17 bases separating them. The CDR3 is 15 residues long. The CDR3 coding sequence is TGTGCCAGCAGCCTAACGACAGGAACTCATTATGGCTACACCTTC. This sequence encodes CASSLTTGTHYGYTF.

The genes are TRBV18 and TRBJ2-5; maybe TRBD2 (6 bases). The germline V gene encodes CDR1 KGHSH and CDR2 LQKENI. This CDR3 is 13 amino acids long. V was cut by 6 bases and J by 2 bases, with 10 bases left in between. The CDR3 nucleotides are TGTGCCAGCTCCCCGGGACTTCAAGAGACCCAGTACTTC. Translation: CASSPGLQETQYF.

The rearrangement links TRBV5-5 to TRBJ2-7; 7 nucleotides agree with TRBD1. This CDR3 contains 14 residues. The trim removed 1 base at V and 3 bases at J, leaving 4 bases unmatched. The germline V gene encodes CDR1 SGHKS and CDR2 YYEKEE (reference sequence). CDR3 sequence reads: CASSLSGTVYEQYF. The CDR3 DNA is TGTGCCAGCAGCTTGTCCGGGACAGTCTACGAGCAGTACTTC.

The chain combines TRBV7-3 with TRBJ1-1; the D is unclear. Germline V gene lookup returns CDR1 SGHTA and CDR2 FQGTGA. With 1 base removed from V and 5 bases from J, the gap between germline ends came to 8 bases. The CDR3 loop spans 13 amino acids. This CDR3 is CASSLREGTEAFF. For the CDR3, the DNA is TGTGCCAGCAGCTTAAGGGAAGGAACTGAAGCTTTCTTT.

V is TRBV5-1 and J is TRBJ1-2; D might be TRBD1 (5 bases). Germline-derived CDR1 and CDR2 are SGHRS and YFSETQ. The CDR3 loop spans 14 amino acids. Trimming stripped 4 bases from V and 8 bases from J, with 18 bases between. CDR3 DNA sequence: TGCGCCAGCAGCCAATTGACCGGGGCGGGGGGCTACACCTTC. Translation gives CASSQLTGAGGYTF.

V and J are TRBV3-1 (or the pseudogene TRBV3-2) and TRBJ2-7; perhaps D is TRBD1 or TRBD2 (5 bases each). V was cut by 6 bases and J by 1 base, with 10 bases left in between. The CDR3 runs to 13 residues. CDR1 LGHDT and CDR2 YNNKEL come from the germline V gene (reference sequence). CDR3: CASSPGRSYEQYF. CDR3 nucleotide sequence: TGTGCCAGCAGTCCGGGACGGTCCTACGAGCAGTACTTC.

V is TRBV5-1 and J is TRBJ1-1, with D possibly being TRBD1 (5 bases). The CDR3 runs 14 residues. Germline-derived CDR1 and CDR2 are SGHRS and YFSETQ. V was clipped by 1 base and J by 3 bases, with 10 bases between them. CDR3 sequence reads: CASSLSGADTEAFF. CDR3 nucleotide sequence: TGCGCCAGCAGCTTGTCCGGGGCGGACACTGAAGCTTTCTTT.

The V gene is TRBV15, the J gene TRBJ2-3, with 8 bases that match TRBD2. J was trimmed by 4 bases and V by 3 bases; bases with no gene match: 9. The CDR3 sequence is 16 residues long. Germline V gene lookup returns CDR1 LNHNV and CDR2 YYDKDF (reference sequence). CDR3 nucleotide sequence: TGTGCCACCAGCAGGCGTAGCGGGGTTGGGGCAGATACGCAGTATTTT. Translated: CATSRRSGVGADTQYF.

This clone appeared a few times. J is TRBJ2-1 and V is TRBV3-1 (or the pseudogene TRBV3-2); 12 nucleotides agree with TRBD2. J gave up 0 bases and V 0 bases, and 6 bases lay outside the gene matches. Germline assignment: CDR1 LGHDT and CDR2 YNNKEL (reference sequence). The CDR3 runs 19 residues. The CDR3 is CASSQDQLAGGSSYNEQFF. Written as DNA, the CDR3 is TGTGCCAGCAGCCAAGATCAACTAGCGGGGGGCAGCTCCTACAATGAGCAGTTCTTC.

The table lists this clone with a count of one. This chain uses TRBV11-2 with TRBJ2-3; D might be TRBD1 or TRBD2, each matching 6 bases. V was shortened by 0 bases and J by 0 bases, with 22 bases between the two germline ends. This CDR3 spans 20 amino acids. The germline gives CDR1 SGHAT, CDR2 FQNNGV. CDR3 coding DNA: TGTGCCAGCAGCTTAGATCTTGTTGGAGGGGGGCCTACAAGCACAGATACGCAGTATTTT. Protein: CASSLDLVGGGPTSTDTQYF.

The V and J genes are TRBV3-1 (or the pseudogene TRBV3-2) and TRBJ2-5; TRBD2 aligns across 7 bases. CDR1 and CDR2 (germline): LGHDT, YNNKEL (reference sequence). The V gene end was trimmed by 4 bases and the J gene end by 5 bases; junction bases not matched to a gene: 7. The CDR3 contains 14 residues. CDR3 amino acids: CASSRSGAEETQYF. CDR3 coding DNA: TGTGCCAGCAGCCGGAGCGGGGCTGAGGAGACCCAGTACTTC.

V gene TRBV7-2 combines with J gene TRBJ1-2; perhaps TRBD1 as D (5 bases). The CDR3 sequence is 13 residues long. V was cut by 3 bases and J by 7 bases, with 12 bases left in between. Germline V gene lookup returns CDR1 SGHTA and CDR2 FQGNSA. The CDR3 bases are TGTGCCAGCAGCTTTAAATCAGGGTTTGGCTACACCTTC. Its translation is CASSFKSGFGYTF. The full variable domain, rest sourced from reference TRBV7-2 and TRBJ1-2, is GAGVSQSPSNKVTEKGKDVELRCDPISGHTALYWYRQSLGQGLEFLIYFQGNSAPDKSGLPSDRFSAERTGGSVSTLTIQRTQQEDSAVYLCASSFKSGFGYTFGSGTRLTVV.

This chain uses TRBV4-1 with TRBJ2-2; 9 bases are a match to TRBD2. Germline CDR1 and CDR2: MGHRA and YSYEKL. This CDR3 has 16 amino acids. Trimming took 8 bases from V and 0 from J; bases not matched to a gene: 7. The CDR3 bases are TGCGCCAGCGGTACAAGACTAGCGGCGAACACCGGGGAGCTGTTTTTT. Protein product: CASGTRLAANTGELFF.

This rearrangement joins TRBV7-3 to TRBJ2-3; D is unresolved. This CDR3 is 15 amino acids long. With 3 bases removed from V and 2 bases from J, the gap between germline ends came to 12 bases. CDR1 SGHTA and CDR2 FQGTGA come from the germline V gene. CDR3 sequence: CASSLDETFTDTQYF. The DNA for the CDR3 is TGTGCCAGCAGCTTGGACGAAACATTCACAGATACGCAGTATTTT.

The chain's CDR3 is CASRTLAGGFLVASTDTQYF. CDR3 in DNA: TGTGCCAGCAGAACACTAGCGGGGGGATTCCTAGTCGCTAGCACAGATACGCAGTATTTT. This sequence joins TRBV28 and TRBJ2-3; 12 bases fit TRBD2. Germline CDR1 is MDHEN and CDR2 is SYDVKM. J lost 0 bases, V lost 6 bases, and 16 bases had no gene match. This CDR3 has 20 amino acids.

The chain carries TRBV19 and TRBJ2-3; the match to TRBD2 covers 10 bases. Losses at the gene ends were 6 bases for V and 3 bases for J; bases not matched to a gene: 3. The V gene's germline CDR1 is LNHDA and CDR2 SQIVND (reference sequence). This CDR3 comprises 14 residues. This CDR3 is CASSSGGGTDTQYF. The DNA of the CDR3 is TGTGCCAGTAGCAGCGGGGGGGGGACAGATACGCAGTATTTT. Variable domain in full (rest from reference TRBV19 and TRBJ2-3): DGGITQSPKYLFRKEGQNVTLSCEQNLNHDAMYWYRQDPGQGLRLIYYSQIVNDFQKGDIAEGYSVSREKKESFPLTVTSAQKNPTAFYLCASSSGGGTDTQYFGPGTRLTVL.

This chain links TRBV29-1 with TRBJ2-7; D is undetermined. The V gene lost 6 bases and the J gene lost 6 bases, with 9 bases spanning the gap. Germline CDR1 is SQVTM and CDR2 is ANQGSEA. This CDR3 has 10 residues. The chain's CDR3 is CSVVHGEQYF. In DNA form, the CDR3 reads TGCAGCGTCGTCCATGGCGAGCAGTACTTC.

The gene calls are TRBV6-5 and TRBJ1-5, with D tentatively TRBD1 (5 bases). CDR3 size: 14 residues. Deletions cut 6 bases from V and 4 bases from J, with 13 bases between. Germline values: CDR1 MNHEY, CDR2 SVGAGI. The CDR3 DNA follows: TGTGCCAGCAGCCTAGACAGAGTTAATCAGCCCCAGCATTTT. This codes for CASSLDRVNQPQHF.

This clone showed up just a few times. This chain connects TRBV5-1 to TRBJ1-2; 9 bases agree with TRBD1. CDR3 length: 16 amino acids. Looked up from germline, CDR1 is SGHRS and CDR2 is YFSETQ. V dropped 4 bases and J dropped 3; count of bases not matched to a gene: 10. DNA of the CDR3: TGCGCCAGCAGCCTATCCCCGGGACAGGGCGACTATGGCTACACCTTC. It translates to CASSLSPGQGDYGYTF.

The chain's CDR3 is CASSFYQGQGGAFF. CDR3 DNA: TGTGCCAGCAGTTTTTATCAGGGACAGGGAGGAGCTTTCTTT. This chain joins TRBV28 and TRBJ1-1; TRBD1 agrees at 9 bases. The CDR3 spans 14 residues. CDR1 is MDHEN, CDR2 SYDVKM, per germline. V lost 3 bases to trimming and J lost 10 bases; unmatched junction nucleotides: 9.